These T cell receptor beta chains were read from a single sample in a study of CD8 T cells in Susac syndrome. Each CDR3 protein gets one entry after TCRdb re-called the immunoSEQ multiplex PCR reads with MiXCR. The sample comprises under 200,000 distinct CDR3 sequences, 95% of which are singletons, and 0.1% rests with the top ten. The sample was CD4+ T cells from PBMCs. These receptors were collected from a human donor in good health. Each CDR3 is given with its conserved first and last residue. Each record gives: J gene, D gene, V gene, clone size, CDR3 DNA, CDR3 protein. The D gene is left open where the match is weak. Where a row states a size, it is once, few, many or the class of an expanded clone; other rows omit it.

J gene: TRBJ1-2; D gene: NA; V gene: TRBV6-2/TRBV6-3; clone size: NA; CDR3 DNA: TGTGCCAGCACCGAGATAGTTGCGAGTCATGGCTACACCTTC; CDR3 protein: CASTEIVASHGYTF
J gene: TRBJ2-3; D gene: NA; V gene: TRBV4-3; clone size: once; CDR3 DNA: TGCGCCAGCAGCCAAGAGGGCGGCGTGAACACAGATACGCAGTATTTT; CDR3 protein: CASSQEGGVNTDTQYF
J gene: TRBJ2-1; D gene: NA; V gene: TRBV5-4; clone size: NA; CDR3 DNA: TGTGCCAGCAGCCCTTCCCCTGAGGGCCTAGGCAATGAGCAGTTCTTC; CDR3 protein: CASSPSPEGLGNEQFF
J gene: TRBJ2-5; D gene: NA; V gene: TRBV7-2; clone size: NA; CDR3 DNA: TGTGCCAGCAGCTTATTCCCCGGGCCCGAAGAGACCCAGTACTTC; CDR3 protein: CASSLFPGPEETQYF
J gene: TRBJ2-5; D gene: TRBD2; V gene: TRBV7-2; clone size: NA; CDR3 DNA: TGTGCCAGCAGCTGGACGAGCGGGGACGGGACCCAGTACTTC; CDR3 protein: CASSWTSGDGTQYF
J gene: TRBJ1-1; D gene: NA; V gene: TRBV29-1; clone size: NA; CDR3 DNA: TGCAGCGTTGCCCGACAGGTTCGGGGTGAAGCTTTCTTT; CDR3 protein: CSVARQVRGEAFF
J gene: TRBJ1-1; D gene: NA; V gene: TRBV20-1; clone size: few; CDR3 DNA: TGCAGTGCTAAGCGGCCCGACAGGCTTGAAGCTTTCTTT; CDR3 protein: CSAKRPDRLEAFF
J gene: TRBJ2-7; D gene: TRBD1; V gene: TRBV29-1; clone size: once; CDR3 DNA: TGCAGCGTGGAAAAAAGACAGGGCGCCTACGAGCAGTACTTC; CDR3 protein: CSVEKRQGAYEQYF
J gene: TRBJ1-5; D gene: NA; V gene: TRBV28; clone size: NA; CDR3 DNA: TGTGCCAGCAGTACAGGCGACAATCAGCCCCAGCATTTT; CDR3 protein: CASSTGDNQPQHF
J gene: TRBJ2-5; D gene: TRBD2; V gene: TRBV5-4; clone size: NA; CDR3 DNA: TGTGCCAGCAGCACGGAAGCTAGCGGCTTCAGGGAGACCCAGTACTTC; CDR3 protein: CASSTEASGFRETQYF
J gene: TRBJ2-3; D gene: NA; V gene: TRBV4-1; clone size: NA; CDR3 DNA: TGCGCCAGCAGCCAAGGTCATTCGGTCCAGGCAGATACGCAGTATTTT; CDR3 protein: CASSQGHSVQADTQYF
J gene: TRBJ2-1; D gene: NA; V gene: TRBV2; clone size: NA; CDR3 DNA: TGTGCCAGCTGCCCCACGCCGAGCTCCTACAATGAGCAGTTCTTC; CDR3 protein: CASCPTPSSYNEQFF
J gene: TRBJ2-3; D gene: NA; V gene: TRBV3-1; clone size: NA; CDR3 DNA: TGTGCCAGCAGCCAGGGGTTGGGGGGCACAGATACGCAGTATTTT; CDR3 protein: CASSQGLGGTDTQYF
J gene: TRBJ2-3; D gene: NA; V gene: TRBV15; clone size: once; CDR3 DNA: TGTGCCACCAGCAGAGATGGGTGGCAGGGGCAAGATACGCAGTATTTT; CDR3 protein: CATSRDGWQGQDTQYF
J gene: TRBJ1-1; D gene: TRBD1; V gene: TRBV29-1; clone size: NA; CDR3 DNA: TGCAGCGTTGAAGGACAGGGAAGAACTGAAGCTTTCTTT; CDR3 protein: CSVEGQGRTEAFF
J gene: TRBJ1-5; D gene: NA; V gene: TRBV4-1; clone size: NA; CDR3 DNA: TGCGCCAGCAGCCAGATAAGCTTAGCGACCGGTCAGCCCCAGCATTTT; CDR3 protein: CASSQISLATGQPQHF
J gene: TRBJ2-4; D gene: TRBD1; V gene: TRBV15; clone size: NA; CDR3 DNA: TGTGCCACCAGCGGAGATCCGGGACAGGGAATTGGCATTCAGTACTTC; CDR3 protein: CATSGDPGQGIGIQYF
J gene: TRBJ2-5; D gene: NA; V gene: TRBV11-2; clone size: few; CDR3 DNA: TGTGCCAGCAGCCCACTAGCTCAAGAGACCCAGTACTTC; CDR3 protein: CASSPLAQETQYF
J gene: TRBJ2-7; D gene: TRBD1; V gene: TRBV5-1; clone size: NA; CDR3 DNA: TGCGCCAGCACGGGACAGGCTTACGAGCAGTACTTC; CDR3 protein: CASTGQAYEQYF
J gene: TRBJ1-4; D gene: NA; V gene: TRBV12-3/TRBV12-4; clone size: NA; CDR3 DNA: TGTGCCAGCAGTTTAGGACCTAACCGGCAGGGTGCACCGGCAACTAATGAAAAACTGTTTTTT; CDR3 protein: CASSLGPNRQGAPATNEKLFF
J gene: TRBJ2-2; D gene: NA; V gene: TRBV24-1; clone size: NA; CDR3 DNA: TGTGCCACCGGAGCAGCCACCGGGGAGCTGTTTTTT; CDR3 protein: CATGAATGELFF
J gene: TRBJ2-1; D gene: NA; V gene: TRBV12-5; clone size: NA; CDR3 DNA: TGTGCTAGTGGTGCCCAACATGATGAGCAGTTCTTC; CDR3 protein: CASGAQHDEQFF
J gene: TRBJ2-1; D gene: NA; V gene: TRBV4-2; clone size: NA; CDR3 DNA: TGTGCCAGCAGCCAAGTCTTAAGCTCCTACAATGAGCAGTTCTTC; CDR3 protein: CASSQVLSSYNEQFF
J gene: TRBJ2-7; D gene: NA; V gene: TRBV11-3; clone size: NA; CDR3 DNA: TGTGCCAGCAGCTTGTATCTGAAAAAGAGCTACGAGCAGTACTTC; CDR3 protein: CASSLYLKKSYEQYF
J gene: TRBJ1-1; D gene: NA; V gene: TRBV30; clone size: NA; CDR3 DNA: TGTGCCTGGAACTCTCAGGTGAACACTGAAGCTTTCTTT; CDR3 protein: CAWNSQVNTEAFF
J gene: TRBJ2-5; D gene: NA; V gene: TRBV14; clone size: NA; CDR3 DNA: TGTGCCAGCAGCCAATTTCTGTTTTCGCAAGAGACCCAGTACTTC; CDR3 protein: CASSQFLFSQETQYF
J gene: TRBJ2-1; D gene: NA; V gene: TRBV7-8; clone size: NA; CDR3 DNA: TGTGCCAGCAGCTCATGGCCCCAAGATGAGCAGTTCTTC; CDR3 protein: CASSSWPQDEQFF
J gene: TRBJ2-3; D gene: TRBD2; V gene: TRBV9; clone size: NA; CDR3 DNA: TGTGCCAGCAGCGGAGGGCGGGGGTTGACAGATACGCAGTATTTT; CDR3 protein: CASSGGRGLTDTQYF
J gene: TRBJ2-1; D gene: NA; V gene: TRBV5-1; clone size: NA; CDR3 DNA: TGCGCCAGCAGCTCTGATAGACTCGCGGAAAACAATGAGCAGTTCTTC; CDR3 protein: CASSSDRLAENNEQFF
J gene: TRBJ1-1; D gene: NA; V gene: TRBV19; clone size: NA; CDR3 DNA: TGTGCCAGTAGTATCGAGGCTGGGGAGAACACTGAAGCTTTCTTT; CDR3 protein: CASSIEAGENTEAFF
J gene: TRBJ2-1; D gene: NA; V gene: TRBV9; clone size: NA; CDR3 DNA: TGTGCCAGCAGCGTAGCCTGGACGGGACTCTCCTACAATGAGCAGTTCTTC; CDR3 protein: CASSVAWTGLSYNEQFF
J gene: TRBJ2-7; D gene: NA; V gene: TRBV7-2; clone size: few; CDR3 DNA: TGTGCCAGCAGTCCCGGGTCCTACGAGCAGTACTTC; CDR3 protein: CASSPGSYEQYF
J gene: TRBJ1-2; D gene: NA; V gene: TRBV5-1; clone size: NA; CDR3 DNA: TGCGCCAGCAGCTTGAGCGTGGCAGGGACCGGTGGCTACACCTTC; CDR3 protein: CASSLSVAGTGGYTF
J gene: TRBJ2-2; D gene: NA; V gene: TRBV18; clone size: NA; CDR3 DNA: TGTGCCAGCTCACCTCAACCAGTCGGGGAGCTGTTTTTT; CDR3 protein: CASSPQPVGELFF
J gene: TRBJ2-5; D gene: NA; V gene: TRBV7-6; clone size: once; CDR3 DNA: TGTGCCAGCAGCCAGGACCAGTGGGCCCAGTACTTC; CDR3 protein: CASSQDQWAQYF
J gene: TRBJ1-1; D gene: TRBD1; V gene: TRBV5-1; clone size: NA; CDR3 DNA: TGCGCCAGCAGCTTGGTGTCTTGGGACAGGGCCGGCACTGAAGCTTTCTTT; CDR3 protein: CASSLVSWDRAGTEAFF
J gene: TRBJ2-3; D gene: NA; V gene: TRBV5-1; clone size: NA; CDR3 DNA: TGCGCCAGCAACGCTGAGGGCAGCACAGATACGCAGTATTTT; CDR3 protein: CASNAEGSTDTQYF
J gene: TRBJ2-5; D gene: TRBD1; V gene: TRBV6-1; clone size: NA; CDR3 DNA: TGTGCCAGCACCCCTGCCGGGACAGGGGGACCTCGGAAGACCCAGTACTTC; CDR3 protein: CASTPAGTGGPRKTQYF
J gene: TRBJ2-7; D gene: NA; V gene: TRBV7-2; clone size: NA; CDR3 DNA: TGTGCCAGCAGCTTAGCGTTGGCAGCACTCGAGCAGTACTTC; CDR3 protein: CASSLALAALEQYF
J gene: TRBJ1-2; D gene: NA; V gene: TRBV29-1; clone size: NA; CDR3 DNA: TGCAGCGTTGAAGTGGGGGAGAGCTACACCTTC; CDR3 protein: CSVEVGESYTF
J gene: TRBJ2-4; D gene: NA; V gene: TRBV2; clone size: NA; CDR3 DNA: TGTGCCAGCACTCGAATGGGGGCAGACATTCAGTACTTC; CDR3 protein: CASTRMGADIQYF
J gene: TRBJ1-5; D gene: NA; V gene: TRBV20-1; clone size: NA; CDR3 DNA: TGCAGTGCTAGAGGTCCCATAGGCAATCAGCCCCAGCATTTT; CDR3 protein: CSARGPIGNQPQHF
J gene: TRBJ1-1; D gene: NA; V gene: TRBV18; clone size: NA; CDR3 DNA: TGTGCCAGCTCACCGAACCGGGACACAAGCATGAACACTGAAGCTTTCTTT; CDR3 protein: CASSPNRDTSMNTEAFF
J gene: TRBJ2-3; D gene: TRBD1; V gene: TRBV4-3; clone size: NA; CDR3 DNA: TGCGCCAGCAGCCGGGACAGTAGGATAGATACGCAGTATTTT; CDR3 protein: CASSRDSRIDTQYF
J gene: TRBJ2-5; D gene: NA; V gene: TRBV24-1; clone size: NA; CDR3 DNA: TGTGCCACCAGTTCCGGGGCCGAGACCCAGTACTTC; CDR3 protein: CATSSGAETQYF
J gene: TRBJ2-3; D gene: TRBD2; V gene: TRBV3-1; clone size: few; CDR3 DNA: TGTGCCAGCAGCCCCGGGGGGGATACGCAGTATTTT; CDR3 protein: CASSPGGDTQYF
J gene: TRBJ2-7; D gene: NA; V gene: TRBV29-1; clone size: NA; CDR3 DNA: TGCAGCGTTGGTCCGCTCTCTAGCCACGAGCAGTACTTC; CDR3 protein: CSVGPLSSHEQYF
J gene: TRBJ2-5; D gene: TRBD2; V gene: TRBV12-3/TRBV12-4; clone size: NA; CDR3 DNA: TGTGCCAGCAGTTTTCCTAGCGGGGCCCAAGAGACCCAGTACTTC; CDR3 protein: CASSFPSGAQETQYF
J gene: TRBJ1-2; D gene: TRBD1; V gene: TRBV12-3/TRBV12-4; clone size: NA; CDR3 DNA: TGTGCCAGCAGTTCCGGGACAGGGGTAGGCTACACCTTC; CDR3 protein: CASSSGTGVGYTF
J gene: TRBJ2-3; D gene: TRBD2; V gene: TRBV20-1; clone size: NA; CDR3 DNA: TGCAGTGCTAGAGAGCGGACTAGCGGGAGAGATACGCAGTATTTT; CDR3 protein: CSARERTSGRDTQYF